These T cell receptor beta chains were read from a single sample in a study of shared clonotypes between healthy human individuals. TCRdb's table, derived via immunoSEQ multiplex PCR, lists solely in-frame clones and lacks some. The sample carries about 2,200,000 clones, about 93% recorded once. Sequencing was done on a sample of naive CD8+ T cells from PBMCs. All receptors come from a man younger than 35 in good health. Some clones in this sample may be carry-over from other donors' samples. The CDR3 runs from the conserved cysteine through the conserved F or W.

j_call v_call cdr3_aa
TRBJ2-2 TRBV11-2 CASSLVGVPGELFF
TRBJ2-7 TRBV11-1 CASSLGGRGPYEQYF
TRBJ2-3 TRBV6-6 CASSYETVAKDTQYF
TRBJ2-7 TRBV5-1 CASSLAVLAGVSYEQYF
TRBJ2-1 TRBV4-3 CASSQGTGQGANEQFF
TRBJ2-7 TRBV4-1 CASRHGGGEQYF
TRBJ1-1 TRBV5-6 CASSLGTEAFF
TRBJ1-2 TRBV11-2 CASSSADRVNGYTF
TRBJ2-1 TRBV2 CASSEATAGHNEQFF
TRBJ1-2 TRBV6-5 CAPGANYGYTF
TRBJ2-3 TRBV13 CASSGTSGTDTQYF
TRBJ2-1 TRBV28 CASSLLQLGYNEQFF
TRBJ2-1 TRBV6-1 CASSELPSGNIYNEQFF
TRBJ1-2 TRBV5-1 CASIPNSGTGLTF
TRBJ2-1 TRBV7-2 CASSLGVVAYNEQFF
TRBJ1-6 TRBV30 CAWSLTGVLYNSPLHF
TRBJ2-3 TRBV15 CATSRSGADTQYF
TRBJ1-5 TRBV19 CASSSTGNQPQHF
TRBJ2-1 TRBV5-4 CASSLESNRLSYNEQFF
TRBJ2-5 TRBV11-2 CASSLIPGTETQYF
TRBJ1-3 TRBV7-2 CASSLAPAQSGRYSGNTIYF
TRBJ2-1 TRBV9 CASSAHGTSDHNEQFF
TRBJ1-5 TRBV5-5 CASSPSRGGNQPQHF
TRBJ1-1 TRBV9 CASSVEDTPREAFF
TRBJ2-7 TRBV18 CASTDRAIDEQYF
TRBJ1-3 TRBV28 CASSWPDYSGNTIYF
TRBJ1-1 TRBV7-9 CASSFGGQRGAFF
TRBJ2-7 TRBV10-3 CAISAQGPTRYEQYF
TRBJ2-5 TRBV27 CASNPRGASGPEEKETQYF
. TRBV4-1 CASSQVGERVEQYF
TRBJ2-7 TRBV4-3 CASSQGLRYEQYF
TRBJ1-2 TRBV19 CASKAYGYTF
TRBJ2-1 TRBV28 CASSSGTAEGDEQFF
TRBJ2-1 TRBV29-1 CSVDKNRDNEQFF
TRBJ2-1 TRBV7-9 CASSSHGTPNEQFF
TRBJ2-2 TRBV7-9 CASSLQGFAGELFF
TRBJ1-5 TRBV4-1 CASSPGMGPGNQPQHF
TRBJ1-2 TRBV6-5 CASSPDGGNYGYTF
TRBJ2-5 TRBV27 CASSFGGTKTQYF
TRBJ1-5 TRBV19 CASTPSRTGWDQPQHF
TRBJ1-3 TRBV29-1 CSVEGLGQGVGNTIYF
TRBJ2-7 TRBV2 CASSDNPRSSYEQYF
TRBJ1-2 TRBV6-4 CARKDGRRGYTF
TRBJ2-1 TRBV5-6 CASSLAGPYSYNEQFF
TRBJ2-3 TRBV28 CASSSGQGADTQYF